This T cell receptor beta chain was sequenced for a study of T cells in Graves' hyperthyroidism and ophthalmopathy. Whole-study findings and limits: Patients with ophthalmopathy were separated from those with stable hyperthyroidism by a 13 V-J model.

Germline CDR1 is SGHTA and CDR2 is FQGNSA. CDR3 length: 12 residues. Trimming took 2 bases from V and 8 from J, leaving 9 bases between them. TCR beta CDR3 sequences were amplified from RNA transcripts. Using the HTBI primer set, a first-round RT-PCR was run on the TCR CDR3. TCRdb redid the calling of the multiplex PCR reads with MiXCR, one entry per CDR3 protein. Among hundreds of thousands of distinct CDR3 sequences listed, approximately 13% were seen once. This clonotype was counted ten times or more. The antigen is undetermined. Fresh peripheral blood, approximately 10 ml, yielded the PBMCs. The source of this sequence is a woman in her thirties with Graves' hyperthyroidism that later progressed to Graves' ophthalmopathy. The sequencing input was blood. The chain couples TRBV7-2 to TRBJ1-2; D is unclear. CDR3 sequence reads: CASSLITVGYTF. The CDR3 DNA follows: TGTGCCAGCAGCTTAATTACAGTCGGCTACACCTTC.